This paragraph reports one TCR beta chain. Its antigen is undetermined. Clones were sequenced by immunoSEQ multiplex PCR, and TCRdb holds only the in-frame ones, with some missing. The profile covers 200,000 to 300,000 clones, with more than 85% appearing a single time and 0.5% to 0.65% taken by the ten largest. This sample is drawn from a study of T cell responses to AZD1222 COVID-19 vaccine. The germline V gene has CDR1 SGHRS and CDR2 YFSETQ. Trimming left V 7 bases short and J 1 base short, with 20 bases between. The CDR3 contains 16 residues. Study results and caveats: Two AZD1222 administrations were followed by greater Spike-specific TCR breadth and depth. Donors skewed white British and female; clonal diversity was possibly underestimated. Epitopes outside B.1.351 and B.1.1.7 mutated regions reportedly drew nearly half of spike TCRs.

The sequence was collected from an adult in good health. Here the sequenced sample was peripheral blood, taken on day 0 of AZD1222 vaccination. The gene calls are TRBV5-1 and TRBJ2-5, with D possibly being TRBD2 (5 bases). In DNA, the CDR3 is TGCGCCAGCCGCCCCGGGGTCCCGATCCCCCAAGAGACCCAGTACTTC. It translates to CASRPGVPIPQETQYF.